These 30 T cell receptor beta chains originate from one sample sequenced in a study of CD8+ T cells in alopecia areata. TCR sequencing used cDNA made by reverse transcription of extracted RNA. Sequencing was performed with immunoSEQ multiplex PCR; in TCRdb, only in-frame clones are kept and a portion is missing. Of roughly 110,000 clones listed, about four fifths are singletons. Treatment specified: oral pan-JAK inhibitor, 5-10 mg twice daily. Sequenced material: CD8+ T cells sorted from blood, taken at week 24, from a patient treated with tofacitinib. These receptors were obtained from a human donor with alopecia areata.

The rearrangement uses TRBV2 and TRBJ2-7; D ambiguous. Germline lookup yields CDR1 SNHLY and CDR2 FYNNEI. V was shortened by 10 bases and J by 3 bases, with 10 bases between the two germline ends. The CDR3 totals 11 residues. The CDR3 DNA reads TGTGCCACCAACGACGGCTACGAGCAGTACTTC. Protein product: CATNDGYEQYF.

The table lists this clone with a count of one. J is TRBJ2-1 and V is TRBV11-1, with 7 bases matching TRBD1. Germline V gives CDR1 SGHAT, CDR2 FQDESV (reference sequence). The CDR3 extends over 15 amino acids. Trimming at V came to 1 base and at J to 8 bases, leaving 8 bases not matched to a gene. CDR3 coding DNA: TGTGCCAGCAGCTTAGAGGGGACAGTTAGCTATGAGCAGTTCTTC. Translated, it gives CASSLEGTVSYEQFF. Supplemented by reference TRBV11-1 and TRBJ2-1, the full variable domain reads EAEVAQSPRYKITEKSQAVAFWCDPISGHATLYWYRQILGQGPELLVQFQDESVVDDSQLPKDRFSAERLKGVDSTLKIQPAELGDSAMYLCASSLEGTVSYEQFFGPGTRLTVL.

This sequence joins TRBV21-1 and TRBJ2-7; the table's D call of TRBD1 was not tested on the DNA. TRBV21-1 constitutes a pseudogene. The CDR3 extends over 14 amino acids. DNA for the CDR3: TGTGCCAGCAGCTCTCCGACAGGGTACTGCGAGCAGTACTTC. Translation gives CASSSPTGYCEQYF.

V usage is TRBV7-2 and J usage is TRBJ2-1, with D maybe TRBD1 (6 bases). V lost 5 bases to trimming and J lost 7 bases, with 12 bases between them. CDR1 and CDR2 from the germline V gene are SGHTA and FQGNSA. The CDR3 spans 13 residues. In DNA form, the CDR3 reads TGTGCCAGCAGCCTCGGGACACTGAATGAGCAGTTCTTC. This gives the protein CASSLGTLNEQFF. Combining the CDR3 with reference TRBV7-2 and TRBJ2-1 gives the whole variable domain GAGVSQSPSNKVTEKGKDVELRCDPISGHTALYWYRQSLGQGLEFLIYFQGNSAPDKSGLPSDRFSAERTGGSVSTLTIQRTQQEDSAVYLCASSLGTLNEQFFGPGTRLTVL.

About this clone: This sample also contains other DNA sequences that code for the same CDR3. This chain uses TRBV20-1 with TRBJ2-7; D is undetermined. V was trimmed by 0 bases and J by 0 bases, leaving 0 bases between them. The CDR3 runs to 11 residues. The germline gives CDR1 DFQATT, CDR2 SNEGSKA (reference sequence). This CDR3 is CSARDSYEQYF. The CDR3, as DNA: TGCAGTGCTAGAGACTCCTACGAGCAGTACTTC.

This chain links TRBV5-6 with TRBJ2-7; 10 positions match TRBD2. With V trimmed by 5 bases and J by 0 bases, 2 bases remained unmatched. The CDR3 has 14 amino acids. The germline V gene has CDR1 SGHDT and CDR2 YYEEEE. CDR3 bases: TGTGCCAGCAGTAGCGGGGGGAGCTCCTACGAGCAGTACTTC. It is translated as CASSSGGSSYEQYF.

This clone was counted only a few times. V gene TRBV10-2 combines with J gene TRBJ2-2; D is unclear. V was trimmed by 6 bases and J by 3 bases, leaving 2 bases between them. CDR1 is WSHSY and CDR2 is SAAADI in the germline V gene. The CDR3 is 11 residues long. The CDR3 here is CASRYTGELFF. DNA for the CDR3: TGCGCCAGCAGGTACACCGGGGAGCTGTTTTTT.

The rearrangement uses TRBV27 and TRBJ2-2; 7 bases line up with TRBD2. The V segment lost 5 bases and the J segment 2 bases; nucleotides outside the gene matches: 8. CDR3 length equals 16 residues. Looked up from germline, CDR1 is MNHEY and CDR2 is SMNVEV (reference sequence). The DNA for the CDR3 is TGTGCCAGCAGTCCAGGGACTAAATCAAACACCGGGGAGCTGTTTTTT. This encodes CASSPGTKSNTGELFF.

The rearrangement links TRBV7-6 to TRBJ1-1; D call uncertain. This CDR3 has 14 residues. Germline V gene sequence: CDR1 SGHVS, CDR2 FNYEAQ. Trimming removed 3 bases at V and 1 base at J, with 9 bases between. The chain's CDR3 is CASSLSPGNTEAFF. DNA of the CDR3: TGTGCCAGCAGCTTGTCTCCAGGGAACACTGAAGCTTTCTTT.

The chain uses TRBV7-9 and TRBJ2-1; D unresolved. Germline lookup yields CDR1 SEHNR and CDR2 FQNEAQ (reference sequence). The V gene lost 5 bases and the J gene lost 4 bases, with 21 bases spanning the gap. The CDR3 contains 17 residues. This chain's CDR3 is CASSPNPGSGVYNEQFF. Written as DNA, the CDR3 is TGTGCCAGCAGCCCGAATCCGGGCTCCGGTGTGTACAATGAGCAGTTCTTC.

The chain is built from TRBV7-9 and TRBJ1-4; D may be TRBD1 (5 bases). V shed 1 base and J shed 0 bases, with 9 bases lying between them. This CDR3 contains 16 residues. Germline V gives CDR1 SEHNR, CDR2 FQNEAQ (reference sequence). The CDR3 protein is CASSLGQTATNEKLFF. DNA for the CDR3: TGTGCCAGCAGCTTAGGACAGACAGCAACTAATGAAAAACTGTTTTTT.

The chain couples TRBV18 to TRBJ1-1; weak D call: TRBD1 (5 bases). The CDR3 sequence is 14 residues long. Germline V gives CDR1 KGHSH, CDR2 LQKENI. V was trimmed by 8 bases and J by 11 bases, leaving 24 bases between them. As DNA, the CDR3 is TGTGCCAGCACGTATGAGACAAGGGGCGAAGTGGCTTTCTTT. This translates into CASTYETRGEVAFF.

Only a few counts were recorded for this clone. V is TRBV7-2 and J is TRBJ2-7, with D maybe TRBD2 (6 bases). The V gene lost 2 bases and the J gene lost 2 bases, with 13 bases spanning the gap. Germline lookup yields CDR1 SGHTA and CDR2 FQGNSA. The CDR3 loop spans 15 amino acids. The CDR3 bases are TGTGCCAGCAGCTTATCTTTGGAGGGTGCCTACGAGCAGTACTTC. Amino acids: CASSLSLEGAYEQYF.

The chain recombines TRBV19 with TRBJ1-4; D remains ambiguous. The CDR3 runs to 14 residues. V was pared by 3 bases and J by 4 bases, with 9 bases between. Germline loops: CDR1 LNHDA, CDR2 SQIVND (reference sequence). The CDR3 region is CASSIGPLNEKLFF. The CDR3 DNA follows: TGTGCCAGTAGTATCGGACCGCTTAATGAAAAACTGTTTTTT.

J is TRBJ2-7 and V is TRBV5-1, with TRBD2 identical over 12 bases. With V trimmed by 6 bases and J by 4 bases, 5 bases remained unmatched. The CDR3 covers 14 residues. Germline loops: CDR1 SGHRS, CDR2 YFSETQ. CDR3 region: CASTHTSGGYEQYF. The CDR3 nucleotides are TGCGCCAGCACCCATACTAGCGGGGGGTACGAGCAGTACTTC.

The V call is TRBV30, the J call TRBJ1-1, with 7 bases aligning to TRBD1. This CDR3 is 13 amino acids long. V lost 2 bases and J lost 1; bases outside the gene matches: 1. Germline V gene sequence: CDR1 GTSNPN, CDR2 SVGIG (reference sequence). The CDR3 sequence is CAWSRTGNTEAFF. The CDR3 DNA reads TGTGCCTGGAGTCGGACAGGGAACACTGAAGCTTTCTTT.

The rearrangement joins TRBV6-5 to TRBJ1-5; tentative D call: TRBD1 (5 bases). Per the germline V gene, CDR1 is MNHEY and CDR2 is SVGAGI. The CDR3 is 15 residues long. V lost 4 bases and J lost 4, with 14 bases in between. CDR3 sequence reads: CASSFSSGGNQPQHF. The CDR3 DNA follows: TGTGCCAGCAGTTTCTCTTCGGGGGGGAATCAGCCCCAGCATTTT.

The J gene is TRBJ2-5, the V gene TRBV7-9, with 7 positions matching TRBD1. V dropped 3 bases and J dropped 4; count of bases not matched to a gene: 8. This CDR3 comprises 15 residues. The germline V gene encodes CDR1 SEHNR and CDR2 FQNEAQ (reference sequence). The CDR3 DNA sequence: TGTGCCAGCAGCTTTCCGGGGACAGAGGCAGAGACCCAGTACTTC. Protein product: CASSFPGTEAETQYF.

The chain couples TRBV29-1 to TRBJ2-5; D call uncertain. Germline CDR1 SQVTM, CDR2 ANQGSEA. The V and J ends lost 3 bases and 4 bases respectively, with 9 bases between them. The CDR3 is 12 amino acids. This chain's CDR3 is CSVDWGLETQYF. The CDR3 DNA reads TGCAGCGTTGACTGGGGTTTAGAGACCCAGTACTTC.

V and J are TRBV7-9 and TRBJ2-4; D remains unclear. The CDR3 runs 12 residues. V was cut by 3 bases and J by 6 bases, with 6 bases left in between. Per the germline V gene, CDR1 is SEHNR and CDR2 is FQNEAQ (reference sequence). This CDR3 reads CASSFDTNIQYF. The CDR3 bases are TGTGCCAGCAGCTTCGACACAAACATTCAGTACTTC.

This chain connects TRBV6-5 to TRBJ2-5, with D tentatively TRBD1 (5 bases). In germline, CDR1 is MNHEY, CDR2 SVGAGI. V lost 7 bases and J lost 0, with 15 bases in between. CDR3 length equals 15 residues. CDR3: CASKQAALYQETQYF. The CDR3 DNA follows: TGTGCCAGCAAACAGGCGGCATTGTACCAAGAGACCCAGTACTTC.

The genes are TRBV6-5 and TRBJ2-7; TRBD2 matches 7 bases. Germline CDR1 reads MNHEY; CDR2 reads SVGAGI. J was trimmed by 5 bases and V by 2 bases; bases with no gene match: 6. The CDR3 loop spans 14 amino acids. The CDR3 is CASSYGTSENEQYF. CDR3 nucleotide sequence: TGTGCCAGCAGTTACGGAACTAGCGAGAACGAGCAGTACTTC.

This chain uses TRBV7-9 with TRBJ1-1, with a weak D call TRBD1 (5 bases). CDR1 and CDR2 from the germline V gene are SEHNR and FQNEAQ (reference sequence). V gave up 6 bases and J gave up 2 bases, with 22 bases separating them. CDR3 size: 17 residues. This CDR3 is CASRSPLSAGPNTEAFF. CDR3 sequence (DNA): TGTGCCAGCAGGTCTCCTCTGTCAGCAGGGCCAAACACTGAAGCTTTCTTT.

The chain links TRBV2 to TRBJ1-4, with D perhaps matching TRBD1 (5 bases). The CDR3 runs 14 residues. The V end was cut by 6 bases, the J end by 7 bases, with 15 bases between. Germline assignment: CDR1 SNHLY and CDR2 FYNNEI. The CDR3 protein is CASSPGPESEKLFF. CDR3 bases: TGTGCCAGCAGCCCGGGACCCGAAAGTGAAAAACTGTTTTTT.

The chain links TRBV18 to TRBJ1-1; D perhaps matches TRBD1 (6 bases). Trimming removed 1 base from V and 8 bases from J, with 14 bases in between. The CDR3 has 14 amino acids. Germline V gene data show CDR1 as KGHSH and CDR2 as LQKENI. As DNA, the CDR3 is TGTGCCAGCTCACCACAGATCACAGGGAAAGAAGCTTTCTTT. This sequence encodes CASSPQITGKEAFF.

The V and J genes are TRBV7-6 and TRBJ1-1; 9 nucleotides line up with TRBD1. Germline V gene lookup returns CDR1 SGHVS and CDR2 FNYEAQ. This CDR3 has 16 amino acids. V was pared by 0 bases and J by 4 bases, with 6 bases of the junction left unmatched. The CDR3: CASSLARDRAFTEAFF. As DNA, the CDR3 is TGTGCCAGCAGCTTAGCGAGGGACAGGGCGTTCACTGAAGCTTTCTTT.

This clone was picked up one time. The chain links TRBV19 to TRBJ2-7; the match to TRBD2 covers 10 bases. Trimming removed 4 bases from V and 3 bases from J; junction bases left unmatched: 6. The CDR3 is 15 residues long. Germline V gives CDR1 LNHDA, CDR2 SQIVND (reference sequence). The CDR3 sequence: CASSTASGGDYEQYF. The CDR3 coding sequence is TGTGCCAGTAGTACAGCTAGCGGGGGAGACTACGAGCAGTACTTC.

This clone has just one count. The chain has TRBV6-5 and TRBJ2-2; 9 bases are a match to TRBD2. Unmatched junction bases numbered 3, after V lost 8 bases and J lost 5 bases. Germline V lookup: CDR1 MNHEY, CDR2 SVGAGI. The CDR3 consists of 13 residues. CDR3 sequence reads: CASWRGGTGELFF. The CDR3 coding sequence is TGTGCCAGCTGGCGGGGGGGAACCGGGGAGCTGTTTTTT.

The chain is built from TRBV6-6 and TRBJ2-7, with TRBD2 matching over 12 bases. CDR3 size: 16 residues. Germline CDR1 and CDR2: MNHNY and SVGAGI (reference sequence). V lost 6 bases to trimming and J lost 7 bases; unmatched junction nucleotides: 13. For the CDR3, the DNA is TGTGCCAGCAGCTCCCGACTAGCGGGGGCCCTACGGGAGCAGTACTTC. This codes for CASSSRLAGALREQYF.

This clone was counted between two and nine times. The CDR3 spells CASSLGLAGGPDTQYF. The CDR3 coding sequence is TGCGCCAGCAGCTTGGGACTAGCGGGGGGGCCAGATACGCAGTATTTT. The chain combines TRBV5-1 with TRBJ2-3; 14 bases line up with TRBD2. In germline, CDR1 is SGHRS, CDR2 YFSETQ. Trimming cost V 0 bases and J 4 bases; bases outside gene matches: 1. CDR3 length: 16 residues.